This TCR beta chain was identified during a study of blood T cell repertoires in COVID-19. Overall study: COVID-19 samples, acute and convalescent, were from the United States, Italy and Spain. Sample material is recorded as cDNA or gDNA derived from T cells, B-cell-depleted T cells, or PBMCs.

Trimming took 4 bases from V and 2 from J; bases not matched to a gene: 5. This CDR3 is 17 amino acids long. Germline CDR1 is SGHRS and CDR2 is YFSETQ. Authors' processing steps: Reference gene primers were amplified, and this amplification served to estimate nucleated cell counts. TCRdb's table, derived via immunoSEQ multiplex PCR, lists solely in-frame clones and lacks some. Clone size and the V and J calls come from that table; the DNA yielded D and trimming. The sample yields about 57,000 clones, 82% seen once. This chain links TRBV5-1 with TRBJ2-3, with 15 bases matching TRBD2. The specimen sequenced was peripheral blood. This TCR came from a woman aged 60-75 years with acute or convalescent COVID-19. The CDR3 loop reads CASSPRTSGGVTDTQYF. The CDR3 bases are TGCGCCAGCAGCCCGAGGACTAGCGGGGGGGTCACAGATACGCAGTATTTT.